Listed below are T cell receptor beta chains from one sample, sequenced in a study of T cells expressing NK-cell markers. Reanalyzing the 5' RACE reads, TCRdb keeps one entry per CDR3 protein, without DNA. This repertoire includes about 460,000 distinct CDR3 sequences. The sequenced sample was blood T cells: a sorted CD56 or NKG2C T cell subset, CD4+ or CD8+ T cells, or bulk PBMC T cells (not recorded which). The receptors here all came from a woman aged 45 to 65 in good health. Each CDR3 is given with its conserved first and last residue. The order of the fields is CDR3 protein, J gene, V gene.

CASSLHQAPNYGYTF TRBJ1-2 TRBV11-3
CASSSGAGEQFF TRBJ2-1 TRBV12-3/TRBV12-4
CASSRGELGTEAFF TRBJ1-1 TRBV9
CASSTQTGRNQPQHF TRBJ1-5 TRBV19
CASSPDGGGGQFF TRBJ2-1 TRBV6-4
CASSLGTANEAFF TRBJ1-1 TRBV5-1
CASSEHGQVGGYTF TRBJ1-2 TRBV25-1
CASSAQGGGTEAFF TRBJ1-1 TRBV9
CASSRQLGYNEQFF TRBJ2-1 TRBV12-3/TRBV12-4
CASRGGQGTEAFF TRBJ1-1 TRBV3-1
CASSLGTSGRPYEQYF TRBJ2-7 TRBV12-3/TRBV12-4
CASSLGLAGRTETQYF TRBJ2-5 TRBV3-1
CATQTGTLSYNEQFF TRBJ2-1 TRBV10-3
CASSYTPETQYF TRBJ2-5 TRBV6-2/TRBV6-3
CASHIRTGELFF TRBJ2-2 TRBV2
CASSQVTGNTEAFF TRBJ1-1 TRBV14
CASSLRWGKATASGNTIYF TRBJ1-3 TRBV27
CASSSPTQGDEQETQYF TRBJ2-5 TRBV5-6
CASSWTGTEAFF TRBJ1-1 TRBV12-3/TRBV12-4
CSAKLGGISEQFF TRBJ2-1 TRBV29-1
CASSRDTQGGKLFF TRBJ1-4 TRBV2
CASSSSPEYNSPLHF TRBJ1-6 TRBV5-1
CASTPTPVAGEKQNGNEQYF TRBJ2-7 TRBV6-4
CASSSSSGLGAKNIQYF TRBJ2-4 TRBV7-2
CASIPRGGGEQYF TRBJ2-7 TRBV27
CARGAGYTDTQYF TRBJ2-3 TRBV30
CSARGGVDTEAFF TRBJ1-1 TRBV20-1
CATSDLGEQYF TRBJ2-7 TRBV24-1
CASSPPGSPLSTDTQYF TRBJ2-3 TRBV11-2
CASSQVGQKKYF TRBJ2-7 TRBV4-1
CASSLAPGTSDNNEQFF TRBJ2-1 TRBV5-5
CASSLEAPTDTQYF TRBJ2-3 TRBV11-3
CASSSPGLRSYNEQFF TRBJ2-1 TRBV5-6
CASSERLGFYNEQFF TRBJ2-1 TRBV10-1
CASSSGTKSEQFF TRBJ2-1 TRBV6-5
CSARPAAYEQYF TRBJ2-7 TRBV20-1
CAISESRQVGKTQYF TRBJ2-5 TRBV10-3
CASSQGLSGGTNQPQHF TRBJ1-5 TRBV3-1
CSVEGPGGDEQFF TRBJ2-1 TRBV29-1
CASSLPSGGYTF TRBJ1-2 TRBV6-6
CASARTNSYEQYF TRBJ2-7 TRBV27
CATSSRLAYDNEQFF TRBJ2-1 TRBV15
CSATTGRVNTEAFF TRBJ1-1 TRBV20-1
CASSQSRSTATNEKLFF TRBJ1-4 TRBV7-8
CASSAGLAGPNNEQFF TRBJ2-1 TRBV5-1
CSVYSKGQPQHF TRBJ1-5 TRBV29-1
CASTQGNLRGELFF TRBJ2-2 TRBV2
CSAYQGAGQPQHF TRBJ1-5 TRBV20-1
CSARARGLGAFF TRBJ1-1 TRBV20-1
CASSESPSGRPPGTGELFF TRBJ2-2 TRBV10-1
CASSQGRVGELFF TRBJ2-2 TRBV7-8
CASSPRTFTDTQYF TRBJ2-3 TRBV7-9
CASGGDPIYEQYF TRBJ2-7 TRBV6-1
CASSNKEKTEAFF TRBJ1-1 TRBV18
CASSSPASGSYEQYF TRBJ2-7 TRBV28
CASSQEISGELFF TRBJ2-2 TRBV14
CASAPPRLQGRNEQFF TRBJ2-1 TRBV5-1
CASSLPPAGIYEQYF TRBJ2-7 TRBV5-1
CASSLSTDTPPDTQYF TRBJ2-3 TRBV7-2
CASSGDYSSYNEQFF TRBJ2-1 TRBV9